The clone carrying this TCR beta chain has just one count. Different DNA sequences within this sample yield the same CDR3. This sample is part of a study of cytomegalovirus exposure and HLA in healthy donors. It was with 60 Vbeta and 13 Jbeta primers that the PCR ran. Sequencing used immunoSEQ multiplex PCR; TCRdb keeps in-frame clones, though not all of them. The sample holds around 150,000 clones, about 64% seen once. Germline CDR1 reads MGHRA; CDR2 reads YSYEKL. Deletions cut 1 base from V and 4 bases from J, with 9 bases between. This CDR3 is 14 amino acids long. This receptor was identified in a man in his fifties or sixties in good health and CMV-seronegative. This chain uses TRBV4-1 with TRBJ2-3; the D gene is possibly TRBD2 (5 bases). What was sequenced was PBMCs. The CDR3 bases are TGCGCCAGCAGCCAAGGTGGAGGCGCAGATACGCAGTATTTT. It encodes CASSQGGGADTQYF.